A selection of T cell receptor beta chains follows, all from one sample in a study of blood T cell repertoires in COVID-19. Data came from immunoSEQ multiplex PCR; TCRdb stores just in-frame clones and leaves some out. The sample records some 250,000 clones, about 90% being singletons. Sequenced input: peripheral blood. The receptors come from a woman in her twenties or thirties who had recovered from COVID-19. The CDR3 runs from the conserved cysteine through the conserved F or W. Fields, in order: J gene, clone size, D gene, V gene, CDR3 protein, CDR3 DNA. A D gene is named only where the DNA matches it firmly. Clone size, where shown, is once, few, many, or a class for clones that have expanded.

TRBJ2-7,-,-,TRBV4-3,CASSQESSGFYEQYF,TGCGCCAGCAGCCAAGAATCGAGCGGGTTCTACGAGCAGTACTTC
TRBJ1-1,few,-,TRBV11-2,CASKSYRDGDTEAFF,TGTGCCAGCAAGTCCTACAGGGATGGTGACACTGAAGCTTTCTTT
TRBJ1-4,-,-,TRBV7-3,CASSITGSPSEKLFF,TGTGCCAGCAGCATCACAGGGAGTCCAAGTGAAAAACTGTTTTTT
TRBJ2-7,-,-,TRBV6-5,CAAGRGTYEQYF,TGTGCCGCTGGGAGAGGGACCTACGAGCAGTACTTC
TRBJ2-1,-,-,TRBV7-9,CASSFPSNEQFF,TGTGCCAGCAGCTTCCCCAGCAATGAGCAGTTCTTC
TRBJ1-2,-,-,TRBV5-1,CASSFPQGADNYGYTF,TGCGCCAGCAGCTTTCCACAGGGAGCCGATAACTATGGCTACACCTTC
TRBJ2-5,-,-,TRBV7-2,CASSGDTGYQETQYF,TGTGCCAGCAGCGGGGACACTGGGTACCAAGAGACCCAGTACTTC
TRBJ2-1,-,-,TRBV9,CASSPGGTFYNEQFF,TGTGCCAGCAGTCCTGGGGGGACTTTCTACAATGAGCAGTTCTTC
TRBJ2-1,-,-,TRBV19,CASSLRTAHNEQFF,TGTGCCAGTAGTTTGCGGACAGCCCACAATGAGCAGTTCTTC
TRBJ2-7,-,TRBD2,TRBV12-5,CASIGSGVHSEQYF,TGTGCTAGTATTGGGAGCGGGGTTCATTCCGAGCAGTACTTC
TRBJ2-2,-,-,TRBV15,CATSGQFGELFF,TGTGCCACCTCCGGACAGTTCGGGGAGCTGTTTTTT
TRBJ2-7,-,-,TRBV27,CASSLRGISYEQYF,TGTGCCAGCAGTTTACGGGGGATCTCCTACGAGCAGTACTTC
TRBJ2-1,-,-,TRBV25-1,CASSDGPLTYNEQFF,TGTGCCAGCAGTGATGGGCCCCTTACCTACAATGAGCAGTTCTTC
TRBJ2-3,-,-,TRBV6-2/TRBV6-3,CASRYRGGGLDTQYF,TGTGCCAGCAGGTACCGAGGGGGGGGTTTGGATACGCAGTATTTT
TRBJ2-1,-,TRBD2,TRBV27,CASSSGSGEQFF,TGTGCCAGCAGTTCGGGTAGCGGGGAGCAGTTCTTC
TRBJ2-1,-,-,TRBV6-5,CASSYGGGGEQFF,TGTGCCAGCAGTTACGGTGGGGGCGGTGAGCAGTTCTTC
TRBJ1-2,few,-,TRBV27,CASSLNPTGTPLRGYTF,TGTGCCAGCAGCCTCAACCCTACAGGGACCCCACTGAGGGGCTACACCTTC
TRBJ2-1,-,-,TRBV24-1,CATSDPTVDEQFF,TGTGCCACCAGTGATCCCACGGTCGATGAGCAGTTCTTC
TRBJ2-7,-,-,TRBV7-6,CASSLEPEGSYEQYF,TGTGCCAGCAGCTTAGAGCCTGAGGGCTCCTACGAGCAGTACTTC
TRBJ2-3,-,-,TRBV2,CASSPGDTQYF,TGTGCCAGCAGCCCCGGGGATACGCAGTATTTT
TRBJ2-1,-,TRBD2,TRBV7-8,CASSYSGTSSLNEQFF,TGTGCCAGCAGCTATTCCGGGACTAGCTCCCTGAATGAGCAGTTCTTC
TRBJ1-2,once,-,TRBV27,CASSLSGEEGVNYGYTF,TGTGCCAGCAGTTTATCGGGTGAAGAGGGGGTTAACTATGGCTACACCTTC
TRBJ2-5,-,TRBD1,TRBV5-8,CASSLEIFPVTGVETQYF,TGTGCCAGCAGCTTGGAAATATTTCCGGTAACAGGGGTAGAGACCCAGTACTTC
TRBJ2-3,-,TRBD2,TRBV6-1,CASSELGLAGSNTQYF,TGTGCCAGCAGTGAATTGGGACTAGCGGGTTCCAATACGCAGTATTTT
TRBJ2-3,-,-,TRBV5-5,CASSSEHSTDTQYF,TGTGCCAGCAGCTCCGAACATAGCACAGATACGCAGTATTTT
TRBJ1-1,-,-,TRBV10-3,CAITPQGRTEAFF,TGTGCCATCACTCCACAGGGACGAACTGAAGCTTTCTTT
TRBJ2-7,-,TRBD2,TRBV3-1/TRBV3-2,CASSRGGSYEQYF,TGTGCCAGCAGCCGCGGGGGGTCCTACGAGCAGTACTTC
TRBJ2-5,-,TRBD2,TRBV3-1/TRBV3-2,CASSPTSGGSYGETQYF,TGTGCCAGCAGCCCGACTAGCGGGGGGAGTTACGGAGAGACCCAGTACTTC
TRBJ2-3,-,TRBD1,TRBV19,CASSKGQAYTDTQYF,TGTGCCAGTAGTAAAGGACAGGCCTACACAGATACGCAGTATTTT
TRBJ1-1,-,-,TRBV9,CASSVASGTEAFF,TGTGCCAGCAGCGTAGCCAGTGGCACTGAAGCTTTCTTT
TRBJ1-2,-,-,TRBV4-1,CASSQPGERQGPSGYTF,TGCGCCAGCAGCCAACCCGGGGAAAGACAAGGACCAAGTGGCTACACCTTC
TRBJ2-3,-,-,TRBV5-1,CASRDRSLTDTQYF,TGCGCCAGCAGAGACAGGTCCCTCACAGATACGCAGTATTTT
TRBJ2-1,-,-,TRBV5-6,CASSSTSFEQFF,TGTGCCAGCAGCTCTACTAGTTTTGAGCAGTTCTTC
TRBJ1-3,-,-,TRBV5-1,CASSLGQLSSGNTIYF,TGCGCCAGCAGCTTAGGACAGCTGAGCTCTGGAAACACCATATATTTT
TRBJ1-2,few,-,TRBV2,CASSANREANYGYTF,TGTGCCAGCAGCGCTAACAGGGAAGCTAACTATGGCTACACCTTC
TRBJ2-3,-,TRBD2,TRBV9,CASSAGGDLGTQYF,TGTGCCAGCAGCGCCGGGGGGGACCTAGGTACGCAGTATTTT
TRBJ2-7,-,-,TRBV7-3,CASPWGDEQYF,TGTGCCAGCCCCTGGGGGGACGAGCAGTACTTC